This T cell receptor beta chain was recorded in a study of blood T cell repertoires in COVID-19. Turning to the study itself: The United States, Italy and Spain were the sources of the acute and convalescent COVID-19 samples.

In the original processing: Counts of nucleated cells, estimated from reference gene primer amplification, were obtained. Here immunoSEQ multiplex PCR was the method, and the copy in TCRdb shows in-frame clones only, minus some. V and J calls plus clone size are reproduced from that table; the DNA served to infer D and trimming. Of 400,000 to 550,000 clones listed, roughly nine tenths were seen once; the top ten hold around 1.8%. Germline trimming cut 1 base from V and 7 bases from J; bases unmatched to any gene: 6. CDR3 length equals 15 residues. Germline V gene data show CDR1 as SGHVS and CDR2 as FNYEAQ. Donors were grouped by their self-reported clinical history.

The rearrangement links TRBV7-6 to TRBJ1-5; 8 nucleotides agree with TRBD1. The sequence derives from a woman aged 18-29 years with acute COVID-19. The sequenced material came from PBMCs or T cells enriched from blood (not recorded which). The CDR3: CASSLGQGAGQPQHF. In nucleotides, the CDR3 is TGTGCCAGCAGCTTAGGTCAGGGGGCTGGGCAGCCCCAGCATTTT.